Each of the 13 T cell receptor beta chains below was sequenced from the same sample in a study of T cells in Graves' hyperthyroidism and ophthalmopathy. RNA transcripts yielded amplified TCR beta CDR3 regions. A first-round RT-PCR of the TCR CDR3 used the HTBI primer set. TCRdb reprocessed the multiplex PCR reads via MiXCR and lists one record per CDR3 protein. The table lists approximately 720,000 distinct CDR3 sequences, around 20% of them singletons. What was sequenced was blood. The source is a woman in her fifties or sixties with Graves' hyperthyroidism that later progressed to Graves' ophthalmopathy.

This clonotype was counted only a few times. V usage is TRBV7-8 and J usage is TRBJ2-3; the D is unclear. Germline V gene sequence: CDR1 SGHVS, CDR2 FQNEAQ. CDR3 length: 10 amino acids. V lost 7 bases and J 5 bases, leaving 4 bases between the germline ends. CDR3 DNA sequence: TGTGCCAGCATTTTAGATACGCAGTATTTT. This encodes CASILDTQYF.

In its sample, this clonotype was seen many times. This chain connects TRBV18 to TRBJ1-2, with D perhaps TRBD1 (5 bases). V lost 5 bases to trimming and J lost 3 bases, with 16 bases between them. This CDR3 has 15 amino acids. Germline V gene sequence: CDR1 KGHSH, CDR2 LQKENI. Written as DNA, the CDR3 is TGTGCCAGCTCAGGCAGGGCCCCTGGGGACTATGGCTACACCTTC. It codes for CASSGRAPGDYGYTF. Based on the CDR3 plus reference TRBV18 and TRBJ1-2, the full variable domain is NAGVMQNPRHLVRRRGQEARLRCSPMKGHSHVYWYRQLPEEGLKFMVYLQKENIIDESGMPKERFSAEFPKEGPSILRIQQVVRGDSAAYFCASSGRAPGDYGYTFGSGTRLTVV.

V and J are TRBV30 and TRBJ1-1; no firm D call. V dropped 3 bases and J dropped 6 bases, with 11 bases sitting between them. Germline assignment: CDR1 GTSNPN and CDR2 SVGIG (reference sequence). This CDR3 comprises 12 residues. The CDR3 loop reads CAWRRAGPEAFF. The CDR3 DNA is TGTGCCTGGAGGAGAGCGGGTCCTGAAGCTTTCTTT.

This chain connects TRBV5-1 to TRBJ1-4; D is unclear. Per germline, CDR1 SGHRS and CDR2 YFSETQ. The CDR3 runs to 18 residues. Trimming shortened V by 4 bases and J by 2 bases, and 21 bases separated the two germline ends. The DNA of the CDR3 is TGCGCCAGCAGCGCATCTGTGATGGGTGGCAGCACTAATGAAAAACTGTTTTTT. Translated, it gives CASSASVMGGSTNEKLFF.

CDR3 region: CASSELSSIYGYTF. CDR3 sequence (DNA): TGTGCCAGCAGTGAATTATCGTCAATTTATGGCTACACCTTC. This chain connects TRBV25-1 to TRBJ1-2; no firm D call. CDR3 length: 14 amino acids. Between the trimmed V and J ends, which lost 1 base and 5 bases, there was a span of 11 bases. Germline loops: CDR1 MGHDK, CDR2 SYGVNS.

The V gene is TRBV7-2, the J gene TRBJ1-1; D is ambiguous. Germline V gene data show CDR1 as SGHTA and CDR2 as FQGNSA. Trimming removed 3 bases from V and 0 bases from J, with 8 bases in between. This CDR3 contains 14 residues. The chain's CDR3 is CASSFGQVNTEAFF. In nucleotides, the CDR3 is TGTGCCAGCAGCTTTGGGCAGGTGAACACTGAAGCTTTCTTT. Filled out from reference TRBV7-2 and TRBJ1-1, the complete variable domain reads GAGVSQSPSNKVTEKGKDVELRCDPISGHTALYWYRQSLGQGLEFLIYFQGNSAPDKSGLPSDRFSAERTGGSVSTLTIQRTQQEDSAVYLCASSFGQVNTEAFFGQGTRLTVV.

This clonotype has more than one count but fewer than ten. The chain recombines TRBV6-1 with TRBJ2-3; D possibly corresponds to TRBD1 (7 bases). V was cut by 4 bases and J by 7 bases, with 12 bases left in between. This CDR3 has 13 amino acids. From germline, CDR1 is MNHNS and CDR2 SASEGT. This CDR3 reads CASSGSGGNTQYF. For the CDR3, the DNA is TGTGCCAGCAGTGGGTCAGGGGGGAATACGCAGTATTTT.

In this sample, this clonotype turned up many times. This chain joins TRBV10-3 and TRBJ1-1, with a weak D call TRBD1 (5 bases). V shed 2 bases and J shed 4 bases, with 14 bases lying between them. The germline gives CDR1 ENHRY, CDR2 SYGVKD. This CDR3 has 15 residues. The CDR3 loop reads CAISEPPGTGTEAFF. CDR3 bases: TGTGCCATCAGTGAGCCTCCCGGGACCGGCACTGAAGCTTTCTTT.

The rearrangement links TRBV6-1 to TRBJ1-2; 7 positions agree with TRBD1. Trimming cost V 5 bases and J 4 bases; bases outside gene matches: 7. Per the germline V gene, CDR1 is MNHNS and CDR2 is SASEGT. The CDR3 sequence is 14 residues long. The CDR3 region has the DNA TGTGCCAGCAGTTTTGGGACAGCCTCCTATGGCTACACCTTC. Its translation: CASSFGTASYGYTF.

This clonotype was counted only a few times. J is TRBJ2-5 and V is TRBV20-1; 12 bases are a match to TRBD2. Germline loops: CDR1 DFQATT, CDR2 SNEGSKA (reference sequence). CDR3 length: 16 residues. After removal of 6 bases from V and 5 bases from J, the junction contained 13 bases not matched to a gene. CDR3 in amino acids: CSAGRRTSGVPETQYF. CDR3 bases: TGCAGTGCGGGGCGTAGGACTAGCGGGGTACCGGAGACCCAGTACTTC.

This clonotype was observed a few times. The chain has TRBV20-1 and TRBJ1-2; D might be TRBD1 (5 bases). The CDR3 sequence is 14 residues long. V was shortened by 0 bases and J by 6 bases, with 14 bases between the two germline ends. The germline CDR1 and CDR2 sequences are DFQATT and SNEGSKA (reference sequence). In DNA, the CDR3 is TGCAGTGCTAGAGAGGACTCAGGGCTGGATGGCTACACCTTC. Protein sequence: CSAREDSGLDGYTF.

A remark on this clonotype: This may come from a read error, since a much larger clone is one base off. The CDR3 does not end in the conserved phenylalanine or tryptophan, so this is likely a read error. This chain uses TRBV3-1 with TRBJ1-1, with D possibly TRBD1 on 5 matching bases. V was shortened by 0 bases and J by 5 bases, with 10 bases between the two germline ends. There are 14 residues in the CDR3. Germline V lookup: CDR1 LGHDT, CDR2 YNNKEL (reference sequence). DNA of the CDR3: TGTGCCAGCAGCCAAGATATAGGGGATACTGAAGCTTTCCTT. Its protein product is CASSQDIGDTEAFL.

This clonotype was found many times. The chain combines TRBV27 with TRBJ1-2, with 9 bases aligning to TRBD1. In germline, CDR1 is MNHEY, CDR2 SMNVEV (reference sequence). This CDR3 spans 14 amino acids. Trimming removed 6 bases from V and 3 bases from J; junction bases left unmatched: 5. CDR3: CASSLRTGDYGYTF. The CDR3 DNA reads TGTGCCAGCAGCTTAAGGACAGGGGACTATGGCTACACCTTC.